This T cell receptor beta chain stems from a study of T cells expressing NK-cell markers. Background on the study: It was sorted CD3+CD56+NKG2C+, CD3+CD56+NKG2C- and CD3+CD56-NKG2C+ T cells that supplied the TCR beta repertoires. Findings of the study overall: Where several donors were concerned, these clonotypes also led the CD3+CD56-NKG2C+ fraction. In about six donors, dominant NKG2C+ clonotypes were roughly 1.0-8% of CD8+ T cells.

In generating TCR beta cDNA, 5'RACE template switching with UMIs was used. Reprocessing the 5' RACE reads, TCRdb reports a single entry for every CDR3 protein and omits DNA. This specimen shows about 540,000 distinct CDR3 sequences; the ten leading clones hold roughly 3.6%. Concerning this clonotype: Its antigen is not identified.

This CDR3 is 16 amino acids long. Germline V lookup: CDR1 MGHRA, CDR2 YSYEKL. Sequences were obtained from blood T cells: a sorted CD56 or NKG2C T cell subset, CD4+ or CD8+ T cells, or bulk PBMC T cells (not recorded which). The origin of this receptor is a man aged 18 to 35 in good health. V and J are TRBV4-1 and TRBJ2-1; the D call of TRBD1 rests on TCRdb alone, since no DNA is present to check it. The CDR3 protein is CASTLGGGSVHNEQFF.